This paragraph reports one T cell receptor (beta chain). One entry per CDR3 protein results from TCRdb running MiXCR on the RT-PCR reads. Of 500,000 to 600,000 distinct CDR3 sequences in the sample, 11% were seen once. This CDR3 is built from 14 residues. These data come from a study of response to subunit inactivated influenza vaccine. The same data also went into a second study, on T cells expressing NK-cell markers. That publication notes: The cDNA for TCR beta came from 5'RACE template switching with UMIs. In about 6 donors, dominant CD3+CD56+NKG2C+ clonotypes ranked among the top 10 CD8+ clonotypes.

The V call is TRBV12-3 or TRBV12-4, the J call TRBJ1-4; 11 nucleotides match TRBD1. The sequence was obtained from a middle-aged man who received an inactivated influenza vaccine. Sequences were derived from PBMCs from blood, sampled on the day of vaccination. DNA of the CDR3: TGTGCGTCGGGGACAGGGGGAGATAATGAAAAACTGTTTTTT. It specifies CASGTGGDNEKLFF.